What follows describes a single T cell receptor beta chain. What antigen it recognizes has not been identified. Per-base quality was not reported, and no clone a single base away is much larger than it. This sample was included in a study of long-term antiretroviral therapy in people with HIV (dated by TCRdb to 2021 to 2024). As for the study more broadly: The earliest samples were collected about a decade before the 2015 WHO recommendation for immediate ART, when ART was typically delayed until CD4 counts fell. This retrospective serial study examined whether starting ART and sustained HIV suppression were associated with changes in the composition and diversity of the TRB repertoire in peripheral blood. A total of roughly 200 cryopreserved PBMC samples came from a few dozen adults with confirmed HIV infection and were collected serially over a mean of about 6 years (range 1-12). Of the roughly 30 participants with HIV, roughly 10 were female. No cross-contamination during QIAcube processing was shown when test extractions of a monoclonal T-cell line were performed alongside 25 to 35 polyclonal samples. What the authors observed across the whole study: Narrower CDR3 length ranges were observed in HIV repertoires than in controls, and an antigen-experienced repertoire with only a slight naive shift after ART was suggested by the network structure. At every time point, the repertoire was dominated by expanded TRB clones first identified before ART initiation, although this dominance fluctuated and, in many PLHIV, declined after ART. Unsorted PBMC were profiled instead of sorted CD4+ and CD8+ T cells because pre-ART samples had limited cell numbers. The samples span the years 2004 to 2017, and the ART regimens used at that time may not be as effective as current regimens. ART initiation was associated with a significant increase in TRB diversity, but diversity stayed significantly below transplant donor controls even after long-term ART. Limited PBMC availability meant only the TCR beta chain was sequenced, without alpha chain pairing. No data were available on ART adherence, viral resistance or therapy changes, limiting inferences about post-ART repertoire changes.

Sequencing of the TRB variable region was done with the immunoSEQ hsTCRB v3.0 assay at survey level resolution. The targeted TRB sequencing depth was about 40,000-50,000 T-cell genomes per sample. Pooled TRB libraries were sequenced on an Illumina MiSeq with a v3 150-cycle kit. The study's processing was this. Analysis of repertoires was carried out in R inside a reproducible Nextflow workflow spanning QC, data transformation and analysis. LymphoSeq2, an R package for exploring AIRR-Seq data, was used to implement custom analyses. Several samples that produced fewer than 5000 total TRB sequences were removed, so 180 or so HIV repertoires were analyzed. Among the roughly 190 retained HIV repertoires, approximately 61 were collected before ART initiation and around 130 after ART initiation. Each repertoire was downsampled to 5000 TRB nucleotide sequences, and summary statistics were averaged across 100 downsampling iterations. The analysis kept only TRB sequences whose CDR3 regions were at least seven amino acids long. A Shannon entropy-derived clonality score and the Gini coefficient were used to measure diversity. In the repertoire networks, any two of the top 5000 CDR3 amino acid sequences were connected whenever the two sequences differed by an edit distance of one. For TRB CDR3 amino acid sequences, antigen specificity groups and MHC restriction were predicted with GLIPH2. To flag known associations with CMV, EBV, HIV or tissue antigens, CDR3 amino acid sequences were compared against VDJdb and McPAS-TCR. Pre-ART, post-ART and control groups were compared with Wilcoxon signed-rank tests and Holm-Bonferroni correction. TCRdb stores this immuneACCESS table with in-frame sequences only. Part of the clones is absent; in the studies checked, under half of the shortfall reflects unresolved V genes, and no reason is known for the rest. The V and J calls and clone size come from that table; D and trimming were worked out from the DNA. This sample holds roughly 35,000 clones; around 94% were observed only once. The ten largest clonotypes hold about 3.5% of the sample.

Inclusion was restricted to participants for whom at least one PBMC sample before ART initiation and at least two post-ART samples were available. Every participant with HIV received treatment in the United States of America. Before DNA extraction, cryopreserved samples of roughly 0.9-10 million PBMC were thawed and then washed. At the time of the earliest PBMC sample, participants with HIV were aged between roughly 23 and 60 years. Per participant, PBMC samples came from 1-4 timepoints prior to ART initiation and 2-8 timepoints following ART initiation, for a median of 7 samples. Serial HIV viral load, CD4+ T-cell count, ART history and demographic data were obtained for every participant. A Qiagen kit on a QIAcube was used to extract genomic DNA from unsorted PBMC, with samples processed in batches of 12. From V the trimming removes 5 bases and from J it removes 5 bases, while the gene matches leave 7 bases of the junction unaccounted for. The CDR3 covers 14 residues, taking in both the cysteine and the phenylalanine. Only the CDR3 region is kept as DNA, spanning 42 bases read in frame from base 1. CDR1 and CDR2 (SEHNR, FQNEAQ) derive from the germline V gene (reference sequence).

The starting material was unsorted PBMCs, obtained more than 5 years after starting antiretroviral therapy. The receptor chain draws on TRBV7-9 and TRBJ1-1, with TRBD1 matching 8 junction bases. This TCR derives from a woman between 50 and 59 years old with HIV. The DNA is TGTGCCAGCAGCATCGGGACAGGAAGGACTGAAGCTTTCTTT. Translation gives CASSIGTGRTEAFF.